This entry lists 4 T cell receptor beta chains sequenced from one sample in a study of shared clonotypes between healthy human individuals. Data came from immunoSEQ multiplex PCR; TCRdb stores just in-frame clones and leaves some out. This sample has about 1 million clones; about 75% occur once, and the top ten carry 1.4% to 1.5%. Input material: memory CD4+ T cells sorted from blood. Stated subset: CD45RA-negative fraction. The receptors come from a man younger than 35 in good health.

The genes are TRBV5-1 and TRBJ1-4; 7 nucleotides match TRBD1. Germline CDR1 is SGHRS and CDR2 is YFSETQ. The ends lost 4 bases at V and 3 bases at J; junction bases unmatched: 3. This CDR3 is 14 amino acids long. The CDR3 coding sequence is TGCGCCAGCAGCGCGACAGGGTCTAATGAAAAACTGTTTTTT. Its protein is CASSATGSNEKLFF.

With regard to this clone: Other nucleotide sequences from this sample produce the same CDR3. The rearrangement uses TRBV30 and TRBJ1-1, with D possibly being TRBD1 (5 bases). The ends were cut back, 1 base at V and 6 bases at J, with 9 bases in the middle. The CDR3 has 12 residues. Germline-derived CDR1 and CDR2 are GTSNPN and SVGIG (reference sequence). As DNA, the CDR3 is TGTGCCTGGAGTGCTGGGGGGGCTGAAGCTTTCTTT. This translates into CAWSAGGAEAFF.

The chain combines TRBV6-5 with TRBJ2-1; 12 bases map to TRBD2. Looked up from germline, CDR1 is MNHEY and CDR2 is SVGAGI. This CDR3 contains 15 residues. With 8 bases clipped from V and 7 bases from J, the junction kept 9 bases outside the gene matches. For the CDR3, the DNA is TGTGCCAGCTTGGCTAGCGGGGGGGCTAGGAATGAGCAGTTCTTC. Amino acid sequence: CASLASGGARNEQFF.

This chain uses TRBV7-9 with TRBJ1-1, with D uncertain. The V and J ends lost 5 bases and 4 bases respectively, with 14 bases between them. The germline CDR1 and CDR2 sequences are SEHNR and FQNEAQ (reference sequence). The CDR3 loop spans 14 amino acids. CDR3 DNA: TGTGCCAGCAGCCCCCGGAACCTGGGCACTGAAGCTTTCTTT. Translated: CASSPRNLGTEAFF.